Given below is one T cell receptor beta chain in context. This sample was included in a study of cytomegalovirus exposure and HLA in healthy donors. Both 60 Vbeta primers and 13 Jbeta primers went into the PCR. Data came from immunoSEQ multiplex PCR; TCRdb stores just in-frame clones and leaves some out. The profile shows 150,000 or so clones, roughly 85% of them singletons. V was cut by 2 bases and J by 7 bases, with 11 bases left in between. This CDR3 is 14 amino acids long. The germline V gene has CDR1 MDHEN and CDR2 SYDVKM. The genes are TRBV28 and TRBJ1-4, with a weak D call TRBD1 (5 bases). The clonotype was recovered from a middle-aged man in good health and CMV-seropositive. Specimen: PBMCs. The CDR3 protein is CASSLAGRAEKLFF. In DNA, the CDR3 is TGTGCCAGCAGTTTAGCGGGGCGAGCTGAAAAACTGTTTTTT.